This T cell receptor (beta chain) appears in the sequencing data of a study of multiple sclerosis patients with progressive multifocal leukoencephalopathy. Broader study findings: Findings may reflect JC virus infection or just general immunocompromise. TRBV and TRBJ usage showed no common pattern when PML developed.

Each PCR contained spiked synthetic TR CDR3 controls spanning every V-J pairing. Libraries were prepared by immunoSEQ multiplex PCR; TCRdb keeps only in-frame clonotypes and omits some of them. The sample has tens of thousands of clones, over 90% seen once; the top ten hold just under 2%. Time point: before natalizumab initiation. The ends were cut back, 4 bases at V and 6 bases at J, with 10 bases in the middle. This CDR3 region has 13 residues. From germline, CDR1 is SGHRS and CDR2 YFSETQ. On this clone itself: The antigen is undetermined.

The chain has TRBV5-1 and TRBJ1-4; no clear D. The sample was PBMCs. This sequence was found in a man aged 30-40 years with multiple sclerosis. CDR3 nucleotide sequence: TGCGCCAGCAGCATGGGCTCGCATGAAAAACTGTTTTTT. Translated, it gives CASSMGSHEKLFF.